The rows below give T cell receptor beta chains drawn from one sample of a study of T cell changes during pregnancy in multiple sclerosis. The repertoire was sequenced with immunoSEQ multiplex PCR; TCRdb's copy has only in-frame clones and lacks some. The sample shows about 80,000 clones, just over 90% of them seen only once. Sequencing used peripheral blood, obtained before pregnancy. The receptors were sampled from a female donor with multiple sclerosis, enrolled in a pregnancy study. Each CDR3 is given with its conserved first and last residue. The D gene is left open where the match is weak. Size is stated for part of the rows, as once, few or many counts, or as a class when the clone is expanded.

size	V	D	J	CDR3	DNA
NA	TRBV2	TRBD1	TRBJ1-2	CASSLPRDRVDGYTF	TGTGCCAGCAGTCTTCCCCGGGACAGGGTTGATGGCTACACCTTC
NA	TRBV5-5	TRBD1	TRBJ2-1	CASIGQGRYNEQFF	TGTGCCAGCATCGGACAGGGTAGATACAATGAGCAGTTCTTC
once	TRBV4-1	NA	TRBJ2-5	CASSRHIQETQYF	TGCGCCAGCAGCCGACATATCCAAGAGACCCAGTACTTC
NA	TRBV5-1	TRBD2	TRBJ2-7	CASSLASGGVDEQYF	TGCGCCAGCAGCTTGGCTAGCGGGGGGGTCGACGAGCAGTACTTC
NA	TRBV11-3	NA	TRBJ2-2	CASSQGPITGELFF	TGTGCCAGCTCGCAGGGGCCCATCACCGGGGAGCTGTTTTTT
few	TRBV7-9	TRBD1	TRBJ1-2	CASSPQGFGYGYTF	TGTGCCAGCAGCCCACAGGGGTTTGGCTATGGCTACACCTTC
NA	TRBV5-1	NA	TRBJ2-5	CASSWETDRPQETQYF	TGCGCCAGCAGCTGGGAAACGGACAGACCGCAAGAGACCCAGTACTTC
NA	TRBV10-1	TRBD1	TRBJ2-2	CASIANLRQGRTGELFF	TGCGCCAGCATCGCAAACCTCAGACAGGGGAGGACCGGGGAGCTGTTTTTT
NA	TRBV4-2	TRBD2	TRBJ2-5	CASRRGGTQYF	TGTGCCAGCAGACGCGGGGGGACCCAGTACTTC
NA	TRBV19	NA	TRBJ1-1	CASRGTPNTEAFF	TGTGCCAGTAGAGGGACACCAAACACTGAAGCTTTCTTT
NA	TRBV21-1	NA	TRBJ2-2	CASSKSPGTSLPGELFF	TGTGCCAGCAGCAAATCCCCCGGGACATCCCTTCCCGGGGAGCTGTTTTTT
NA	TRBV27	NA	TRBJ1-6	CASSFSASLGPLHF	TGTGCCAGCAGTTTTTCGGCCAGCCTAGGCCCGCTCCACTTT
NA	TRBV5-8	TRBD1	TRBJ2-7	CASSPRDRVYEQYF	TGTGCCAGCAGCCCAAGGGACAGGGTGTACGAGCAGTACTTC
NA	TRBV21-1	NA	TRBJ2-7	CASSKGQGYEQYF	TGTGCCAGCAGCAAGGGACAGGGCTACGAGCAGTACTTC